The clone carrying this TCR beta chain has just a few counts. The CDR3 length is 15 residues. Trimming shortened V by 3 bases and J by 7 bases, and 15 bases separated the two germline ends. Germline V gene lookup returns CDR1 SNHLY and CDR2 FYNNEI. The table came from immunoSEQ multiplex PCR; TCRdb's copy has only in-frame clones and leaves some out. Among approximately 70,000 clones listed, 65% to 90% were seen once. The data are from a study of a mutant IDH1 vaccine in newly diagnosed glioma. Turning to the study itself: Most patients had radiochemotherapy with temozolomide before enrollment; others had one alone.

Time point of the sample: baseline, week 1 (first vaccination visit). Treatment reported: pre-vaccination baseline after standard-of-care therapy. Astrocytomas found in donors were new, WHO grade 3 or 4, IDH1-mutant and ATRX-lost. The sample was PBMCs, taken from a glioma patient treated with radiotherapy, temozolomide or both. V usage is TRBV2 and J usage is TRBJ1-4; no definite D call. This receptor was identified in a man in his thirties or forties with glioma. The DNA for the CDR3 is TGTGCCAGCAGTGATCGTGAAGCGCTCACTGAAAAACTGTTTTTT. This encodes CASSDREALTEKLFF.